The 16 T cell receptor beta chains in this list originate from one sample, sequenced in a study of T-cell reconstitution after alpha-beta-depleted transplantation in children. Unique molecular identifiers were used in preparing the TCRbeta library. Via MiXCR, TCRdb re-called the PCR reads, giving one row per CDR3 protein. The sample shows about 200,000 distinct CDR3 sequences, around 7.7% of them seen only once. The sequences come from PBMCs, mostly from graft donor cells, collected 360 days after TCRalphabeta/CD19-depleted stem cell transplant. Receptor source: a male patient between 2 and 15 years old who had a stem cell transplant for acute myeloid leukemia, so the T cells may come from the graft donor.

The genes are TRBV29-1 and TRBJ2-5; D unresolved. V was pared by 1 base and J by 1 base, with 4 bases between. The CDR3 consists of 12 residues. CDR1 SQVTM and CDR2 ANQGSEA come from the germline V gene. CDR3 DNA sequence: TGCAGCGTTGAAGCGGGCCAAGAGACCCAGTACTTC. Amino acid sequence: CSVEAGQETQYF.

As regards this clonotype: A much larger clone differs from this one at a single base, so this may be a read error. The chain links TRBV20-1 to TRBJ1-6; D is ambiguous. Germline V gene data show CDR1 as DFQATT and CDR2 as SNEGSKA (reference sequence). This CDR3 region has 12 residues. This chain's CDR3 is CCAISSNSPLHF. CDR3 DNA: TGCTGTGCTATTTCCAGTAATTCACCCCTCCACTTT.

This clonotype has just a few counts. V and J are TRBV7-2 and TRBJ2-5; TRBD2 agrees at 7 bases. This CDR3 has 16 amino acids. The junction had 10 bases not matched to a gene; V was cut back by 2 bases and J by 4 bases. Germline CDR1 is SGHTA and CDR2 is FQGNSA. Written as DNA, the CDR3 is TGTGCCAGCAGCTTAAGACTAGCTCGGGGTGGAGAGACCCAGTACTTC. Protein sequence: CASSLRLARGGETQYF.

This clonotype was detected only a few times. The V gene is TRBV12-3 or TRBV12-4, the J gene TRBJ1-6, with D possibly matching TRBD1 (5 bases). The CDR3 length is 13 residues. The ends were cut back, 4 bases at V and 9 bases at J, with 10 bases in the middle. The CDR3 bases are TGTGCCAGCAGTTGGGGGGGTAGTTCACCCCTCCACTTT. This sequence encodes CASSWGGSSPLHF.

In its sample, this clonotype was seen a few times. V gene TRBV19 combines with J gene TRBJ2-1, with D possibly being TRBD2 (6 bases). V lost 6 bases to trimming and J lost 7 bases, with 10 bases between them. This CDR3 region has 12 residues. The V gene's germline CDR1 is LNHDA and CDR2 SQIVND (reference sequence). The CDR3 DNA follows: TGTGCCAGTAGCGTCCGGGGGAATGAGCAGTTCTTC. This sequence encodes CASSVRGNEQFF.

This clonotype was recorded many times. The chain combines TRBV7-6 with TRBJ2-1; 9 bases agree with TRBD2. CDR1 and CDR2 (germline): SGHVS, FNYEAQ. Trimming removed 1 base from V and 9 bases from J; junction bases left unmatched: 1. The CDR3 length is 13 residues. DNA for the CDR3: TGTGCCAGCAGCTTAGGGCGGGAGGGTGAGCAGTTCTTC. Encoded protein: CASSLGREGEQFF.

This clonotype was detected ten times or more. V usage is TRBV7-2 and J usage is TRBJ2-1; TRBD2 matches 7 bases. The V gene end was trimmed by 6 bases and the J gene end by 6 bases; junction bases not matched to a gene: 5. Germline CDR1 SGHTA, CDR2 FQGNSA. The CDR3 is 13 amino acids. This chain's CDR3 is CASRRTSFNEQFF. The CDR3 coding sequence is TGTGCCAGCAGAAGGACTAGTTTCAATGAGCAGTTCTTC.

The sample holds a few counts of this clonotype. The chain is built from TRBV29-1 and TRBJ2-2; D tentatively reads TRBD1 or TRBD2 (5 bases each). The V end was cut by 0 bases, the J end by 5 bases, with 19 bases between. CDR3 size: 17 residues. The germline V gene has CDR1 SQVTM and CDR2 ANQGSEA. The CDR3 here is CSVEDRSTGTLTGELFF. In DNA form, the CDR3 reads TGCAGCGTTGAAGATCGCTCAACCGGGACCCTAACCGGGGAGCTGTTTTTT.

This clonotype appeared a few times. This rearrangement joins TRBV11-2 to TRBJ2-2; D remains ambiguous. CDR1 SGHAT and CDR2 FQNNGV come from the germline V gene. Between the trimmed V and J ends, which lost 3 bases and 1 base, there was a span of 9 bases. The CDR3 consists of 15 residues. CDR3 in DNA: TGTGCCAGCAGCTTCCTCTTGGGGAACACCGGGGAGCTGTTTTTT. Its translation is CASSFLLGNTGELFF.

This clonotype has only a few counts. V usage is TRBV2 and J usage is TRBJ2-4; no firm D call. From germline, CDR1 is SNHLY and CDR2 FYNNEI. This CDR3 has 14 residues. Trimming removed 7 bases from V and 7 bases from J, with 17 bases in between. The CDR3 DNA is TGTGCCAGCATCAAGACAAACCCAAGGAACATTCAGTACTTC. Its translation is CASIKTNPRNIQYF.

This clonotype has ten or more counts. V is TRBV12-3 or TRBV12-4 and J is TRBJ2-2; no clear D gene. The V gene lost 7 bases and the J gene lost 4 bases, with 4 bases spanning the gap. The CDR3 sequence is 11 residues long. This CDR3 is CASIITGELFF. In nucleotides, the CDR3 is TGTGCCAGCATTATCACCGGGGAGCTGTTTTTT.

This clonotype has just a few counts. The V and J genes are TRBV5-1 and TRBJ2-3; D possibly corresponds to TRBD2 (5 bases). Looked up from germline, CDR1 is SGHRS and CDR2 is YFSETQ. The CDR3 extends over 15 amino acids. Trimming shortened V by 2 bases and J by 4 bases, and 14 bases separated the two germline ends. For the CDR3, the DNA is TGCGCCAGCAGCTTCTTGACCCCGGGGTCAGATACGCAGTATTTT. This gives the protein CASSFLTPGSDTQYF. The full variable domain, with the rest looked up from reference TRBV5-1 and TRBJ2-3, is KAGVTQTPRYLIKTRGQQVTLSCSPISGHRSVSWYQQTPGQGLQFLFEYFSETQRNKGNFPGRFSGRQFSNSRSEMNVSTLELGDSALYLCASSFLTPGSDTQYFGPGTRLTVL.

This clonotype was found a few times. The chain has TRBV5-1 and TRBJ2-4, with D possibly being TRBD2 (6 bases). Trimming cost V 0 bases and J 5 bases, with 12 bases left between them. Germline assignment: CDR1 SGHRS and CDR2 YFSETQ. The CDR3 is 15 amino acids. CDR3 amino acids: CASSLEAGGENIQYF. In DNA form, the CDR3 reads TGCGCCAGCAGCTTGGAGGCAGGAGGGGAAAACATTCAGTACTTC.

In this sample, this clonotype turned up many times. V usage is TRBV12-3 or TRBV12-4 and J usage is TRBJ2-3; D remains ambiguous. The V end was cut by 6 bases, the J end by 0 bases, with 13 bases between. The CDR3 has 15 residues. The CDR3 protein is CASSPAHSSTDTQYF. CDR3 bases: TGTGCCAGCAGCCCCGCTCACTCTAGCACAGATACGCAGTATTTT.

This clonotype was observed a few times. This chain uses TRBV5-1 with TRBJ2-3; D is possibly TRBD2 (5 bases). Trimming pared 0 bases from V and 1 base from J, leaving 12 bases between. Per the germline V gene, CDR1 is SGHRS and CDR2 is YFSETQ. The CDR3 has 16 residues. The CDR3 DNA follows: TGCGCCAGCAGCTTGGGGCCCGGAGGAGGCACAGATACGCAGTATTTT. Residues: CASSLGPGGGTDTQYF.

The chain is built from TRBV20-1 and TRBJ2-7, with D perhaps given as TRBD1 or TRBD2 (5 bases each). CDR1 is DFQATT, CDR2 SNEGSKA, per germline (reference sequence). V was pared by 8 bases and J by 7 bases, with 30 bases between. The CDR3 spans 16 residues. The CDR3 spells CSTTTFRGFPWGEQYF. CDR3 in DNA: TGCAGTACAACCACTTTTAGGGGCTTTCCCTGGGGGGAGCAGTACTTC.